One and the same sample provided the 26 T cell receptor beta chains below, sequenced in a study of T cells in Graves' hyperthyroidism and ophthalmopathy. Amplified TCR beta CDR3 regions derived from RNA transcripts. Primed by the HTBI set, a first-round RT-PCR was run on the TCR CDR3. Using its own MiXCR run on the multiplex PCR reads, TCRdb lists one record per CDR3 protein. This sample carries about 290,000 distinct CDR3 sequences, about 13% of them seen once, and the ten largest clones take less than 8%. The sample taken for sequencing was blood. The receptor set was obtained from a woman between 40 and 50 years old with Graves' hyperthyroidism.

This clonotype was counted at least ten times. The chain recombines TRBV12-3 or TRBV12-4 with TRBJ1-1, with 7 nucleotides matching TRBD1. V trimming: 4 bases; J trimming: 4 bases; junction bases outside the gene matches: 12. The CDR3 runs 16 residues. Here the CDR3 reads CASSSLQGLDGTEAFF. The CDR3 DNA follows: TGTGCCAGCAGTTCCCTACAGGGGTTGGATGGCACTGAAGCTTTCTTT.

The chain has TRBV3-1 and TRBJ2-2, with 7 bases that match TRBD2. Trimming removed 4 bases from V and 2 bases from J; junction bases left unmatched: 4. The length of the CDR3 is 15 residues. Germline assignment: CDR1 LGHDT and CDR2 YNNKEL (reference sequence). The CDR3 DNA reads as TGTGCCAGCAGCCCAACTAGCGTTAACACCGGGGAGCTGTTTTTT. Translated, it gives CASSPTSVNTGELFF.

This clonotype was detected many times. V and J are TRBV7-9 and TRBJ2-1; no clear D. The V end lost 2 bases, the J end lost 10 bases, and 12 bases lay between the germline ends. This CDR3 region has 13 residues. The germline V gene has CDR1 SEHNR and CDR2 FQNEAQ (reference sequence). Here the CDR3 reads CASSLLDSYEQFF. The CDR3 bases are TGTGCCAGCAGCTTACTCGACTCTTACGAGCAGTTCTTC. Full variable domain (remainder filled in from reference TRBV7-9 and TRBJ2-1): DTGVSQNPRHKITKRGQNVTFRCDPISEHNRLYWYRQTLGQGPEFLTYFQNEAQLEKSRLLSDRFSAERPKGSFSTLEIQRTEQGDSAMYLCASSLLDSYEQFFGPGTRLTVL.

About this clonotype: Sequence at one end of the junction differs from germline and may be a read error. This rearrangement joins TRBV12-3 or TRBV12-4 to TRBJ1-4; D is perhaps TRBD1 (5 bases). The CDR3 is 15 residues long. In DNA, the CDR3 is TGTGCCAGCAGTCCGGGGTGGGGGGAGGATGAAAGACTGTTTTTT. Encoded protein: CASSPGWGEDERLFF.

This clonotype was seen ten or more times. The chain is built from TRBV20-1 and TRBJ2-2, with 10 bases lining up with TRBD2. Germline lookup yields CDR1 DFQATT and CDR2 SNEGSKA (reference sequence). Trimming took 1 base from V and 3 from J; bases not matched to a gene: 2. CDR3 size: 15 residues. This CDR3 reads CSARALAGHTGELFF. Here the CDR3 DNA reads TGCAGTGCTAGAGCACTAGCGGGACACACCGGGGAGCTGTTTTTT.

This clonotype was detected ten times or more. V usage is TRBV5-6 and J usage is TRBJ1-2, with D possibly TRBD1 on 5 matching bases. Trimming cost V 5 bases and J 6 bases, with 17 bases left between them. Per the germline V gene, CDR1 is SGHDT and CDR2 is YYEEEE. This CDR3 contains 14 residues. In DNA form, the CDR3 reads TGTGCCAGCAGTAAGAACAGGTTCTCGGATGGCTACACCTTC. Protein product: CASSKNRFSDGYTF. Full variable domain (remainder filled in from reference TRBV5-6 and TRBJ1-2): DAGVTQSPTHLIKTRGQQVTLRCSPKSGHDTVSWYQQALGQGPQFIFQYYEEEERQRGNFPDRFSGHQFPNYSSELNVNALLLGDSALYLCASSKNRFSDGYTFGSGTRLTVV.

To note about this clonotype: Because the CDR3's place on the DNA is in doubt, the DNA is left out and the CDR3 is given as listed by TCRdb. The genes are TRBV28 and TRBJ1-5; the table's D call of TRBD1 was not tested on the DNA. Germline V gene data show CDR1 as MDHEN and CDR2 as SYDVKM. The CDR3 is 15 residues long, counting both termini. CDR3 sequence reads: CASRRQGGRVSPSIF.

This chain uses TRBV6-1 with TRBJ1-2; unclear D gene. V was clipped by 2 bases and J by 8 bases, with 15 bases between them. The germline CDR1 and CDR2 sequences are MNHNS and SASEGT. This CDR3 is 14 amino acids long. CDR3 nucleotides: TGTGCCAGCAGTGAATCGCCTGGGGAAGGGGGCTACACCTTC. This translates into CASSESPGEGGYTF.

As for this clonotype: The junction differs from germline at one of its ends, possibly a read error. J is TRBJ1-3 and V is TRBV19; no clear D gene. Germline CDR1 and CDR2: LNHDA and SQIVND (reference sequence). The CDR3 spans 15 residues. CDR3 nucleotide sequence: TGTGCCAGTAGTATGGACGTAAGCTCTGGAAACACCGTATATTTT. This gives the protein CASSMDVSSGNTVYF.

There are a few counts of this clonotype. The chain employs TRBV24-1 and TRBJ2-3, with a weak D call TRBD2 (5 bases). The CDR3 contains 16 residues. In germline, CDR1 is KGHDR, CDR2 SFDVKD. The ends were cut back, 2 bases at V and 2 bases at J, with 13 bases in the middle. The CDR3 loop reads CATSDYSGIYTDTQYF. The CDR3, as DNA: TGTGCCACCAGTGATTACAGCGGAATCTACACAGATACGCAGTATTTT.

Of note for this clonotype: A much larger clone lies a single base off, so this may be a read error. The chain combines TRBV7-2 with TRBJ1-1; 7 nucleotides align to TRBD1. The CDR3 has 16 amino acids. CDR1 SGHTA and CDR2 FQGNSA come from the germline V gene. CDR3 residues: CASTLAWGTENTEASF. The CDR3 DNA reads TGTGCCAGCACCCTCGCTTGGGGGACAGAGAACACTGAAGCTTCCTTT.

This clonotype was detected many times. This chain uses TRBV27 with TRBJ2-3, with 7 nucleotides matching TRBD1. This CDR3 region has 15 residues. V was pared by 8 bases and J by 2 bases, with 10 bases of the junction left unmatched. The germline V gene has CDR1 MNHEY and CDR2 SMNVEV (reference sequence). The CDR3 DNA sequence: TGTGCCAGCGGGACGACAGGGTCTTCCACAGATACGCAGTATTTT. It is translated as CASGTTGSSTDTQYF.

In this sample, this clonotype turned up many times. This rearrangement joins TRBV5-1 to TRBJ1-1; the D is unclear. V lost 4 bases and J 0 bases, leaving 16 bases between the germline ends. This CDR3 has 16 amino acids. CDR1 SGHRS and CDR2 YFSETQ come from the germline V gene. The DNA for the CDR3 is TGCGCCAGCAGCCTGGGTTTCAGTGGGATGAACACTGAAGCTTTCTTT. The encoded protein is CASSLGFSGMNTEAFF.

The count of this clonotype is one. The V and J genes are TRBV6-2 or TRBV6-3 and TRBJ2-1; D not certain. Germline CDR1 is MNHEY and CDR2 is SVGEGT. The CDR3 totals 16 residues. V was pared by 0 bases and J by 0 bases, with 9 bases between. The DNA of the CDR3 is TGTGCCAGCAGTTACTCGGAGCTAGACTCCTACAATGAGCAGTTCTTC. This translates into CASSYSELDSYNEQFF.

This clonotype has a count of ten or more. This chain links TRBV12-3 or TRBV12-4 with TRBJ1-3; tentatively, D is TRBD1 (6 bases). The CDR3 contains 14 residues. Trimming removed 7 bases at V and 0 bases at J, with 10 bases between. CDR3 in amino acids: CASTLTGSGNTIYF. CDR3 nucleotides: TGTGCCAGCACACTGACAGGCTCTGGAAACACCATATATTTT.

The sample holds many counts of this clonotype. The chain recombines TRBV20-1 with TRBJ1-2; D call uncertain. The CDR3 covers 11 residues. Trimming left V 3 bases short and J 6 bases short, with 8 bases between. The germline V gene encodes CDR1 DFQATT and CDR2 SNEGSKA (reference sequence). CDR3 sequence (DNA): TGCAGTGCTAGTTCGGCCAATGGCTACACCTTC. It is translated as CSASSANGYTF.

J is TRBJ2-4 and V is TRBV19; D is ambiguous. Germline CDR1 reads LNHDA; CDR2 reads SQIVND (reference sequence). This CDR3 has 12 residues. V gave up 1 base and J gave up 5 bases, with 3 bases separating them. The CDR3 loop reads CASSIGENIQYF. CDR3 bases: TGTGCCAGTAGTATAGGAGAAAACATTCAGTACTTC.

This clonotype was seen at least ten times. The CDR3 reads CSAIPFTGAKETQYF. DNA for the CDR3: TGCAGTGCTATCCCATTCACCGGGGCAAAAGAGACCCAGTACTTC. The chain is built from TRBV20-1 and TRBJ2-5; D may correspond to TRBD1 or TRBD2 (5 bases each). Germline lookup yields CDR1 DFQATT and CDR2 SNEGSKA (reference sequence). The CDR3 loop spans 15 amino acids. V dropped 4 bases and J dropped 3 bases, with 18 bases sitting between them.

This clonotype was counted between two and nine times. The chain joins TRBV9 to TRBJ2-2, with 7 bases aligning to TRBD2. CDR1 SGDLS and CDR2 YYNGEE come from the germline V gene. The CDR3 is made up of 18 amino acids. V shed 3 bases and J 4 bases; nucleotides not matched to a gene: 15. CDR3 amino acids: CASSEGPTGGRGTGELFF. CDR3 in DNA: TGTGCCAGCAGCGAGGGGCCGACGGGCGGGAGAGGCACCGGGGAGCTGTTTTTT.

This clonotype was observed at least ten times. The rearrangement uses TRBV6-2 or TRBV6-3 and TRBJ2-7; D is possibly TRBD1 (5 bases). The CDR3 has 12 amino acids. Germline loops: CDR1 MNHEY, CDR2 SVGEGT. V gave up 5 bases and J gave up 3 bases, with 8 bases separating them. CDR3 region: CASSRQRYEQYF. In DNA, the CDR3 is TGTGCCAGCAGTAGACAGCGCTACGAGCAGTACTTC.

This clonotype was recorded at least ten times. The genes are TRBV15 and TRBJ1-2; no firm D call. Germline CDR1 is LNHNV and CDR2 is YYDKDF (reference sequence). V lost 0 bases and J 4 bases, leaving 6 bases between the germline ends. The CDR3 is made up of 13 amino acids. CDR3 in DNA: TGTGCCACCAGCAGAGACTACAGCTATGGCTACACCTTC. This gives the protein CATSRDYSYGYTF. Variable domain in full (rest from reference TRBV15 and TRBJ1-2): DAMVIQNPRYQVTQFGKPVTLSCSQTLNHNVMYWYQQKSSQAPKLLFHYYDKDFNNEADTPDNFQSRRPNTSFCFLDIRSPGLGDTAMYLCATSRDYSYGYTFGSGTRLTVV.

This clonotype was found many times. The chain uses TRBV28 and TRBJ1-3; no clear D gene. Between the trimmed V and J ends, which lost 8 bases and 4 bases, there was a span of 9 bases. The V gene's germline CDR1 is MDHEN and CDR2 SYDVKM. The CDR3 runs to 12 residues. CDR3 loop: CASGLNGNTIYF. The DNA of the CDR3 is TGTGCCAGCGGTCTGAACGGAAACACCATATATTTT.

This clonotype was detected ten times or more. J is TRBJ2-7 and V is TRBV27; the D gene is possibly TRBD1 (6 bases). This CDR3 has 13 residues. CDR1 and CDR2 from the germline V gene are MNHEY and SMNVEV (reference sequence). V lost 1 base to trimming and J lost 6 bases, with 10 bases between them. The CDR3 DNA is TGTGCCAGCAGTTTATGGGTAGGGGGCGAGCAGTACTTC. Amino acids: CASSLWVGGEQYF.

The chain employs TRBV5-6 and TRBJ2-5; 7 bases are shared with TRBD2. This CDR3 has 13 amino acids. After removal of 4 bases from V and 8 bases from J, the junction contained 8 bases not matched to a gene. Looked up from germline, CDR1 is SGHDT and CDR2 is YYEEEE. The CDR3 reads CASSVGTTATQYF. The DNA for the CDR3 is TGTGCCAGCAGCGTCGGGACTACAGCAACCCAGTACTTC.

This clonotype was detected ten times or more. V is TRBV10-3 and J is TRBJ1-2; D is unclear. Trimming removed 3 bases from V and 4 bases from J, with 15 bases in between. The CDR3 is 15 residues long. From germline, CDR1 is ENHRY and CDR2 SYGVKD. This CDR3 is CAISDERQTVYGYTF. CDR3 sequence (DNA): TGTGCCATCAGTGATGAAAGGCAGACCGTCTATGGCTACACCTTC.

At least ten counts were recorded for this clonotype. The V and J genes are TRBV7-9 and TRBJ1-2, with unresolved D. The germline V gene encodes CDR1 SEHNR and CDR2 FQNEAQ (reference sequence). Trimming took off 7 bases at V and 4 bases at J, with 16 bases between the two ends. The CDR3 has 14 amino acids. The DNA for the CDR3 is TGTGCCAGCACCCTAGGCCGGGCCTCCTATGGCTACACCTTC. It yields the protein CASTLGRASYGYTF.